This TCR beta chain is from a study of cytomegalovirus exposure and HLA in healthy donors. The donors gave bone marrow, and they were healthy. The CDR3 totals 18 residues. Trimming cost V 3 bases and J 0 bases, with 20 bases left between them. Looked up from germline, CDR1 is LNHDA and CDR2 is SQIVND (reference sequence). The study ran its PCR with 60 Vbeta and 13 Jbeta primers. TCRdb's table, derived via immunoSEQ multiplex PCR, lists solely in-frame clones and lacks some. Of approximately 200,000 clones listed, less than 85% are singletons. The receptor was derived from a girl aged 2 to 10 in good health and CMV-seronegative. The source material was PBMCs. The chain links TRBV19 to TRBJ1-2; D ambiguous. CDR3 in amino acids: CASSIRSSRSKANYGYTF. The CDR3 DNA is TGTGCCAGTAGTATCCGGAGTTCTCGATCAAAAGCTAACTATGGCTACACCTTC.